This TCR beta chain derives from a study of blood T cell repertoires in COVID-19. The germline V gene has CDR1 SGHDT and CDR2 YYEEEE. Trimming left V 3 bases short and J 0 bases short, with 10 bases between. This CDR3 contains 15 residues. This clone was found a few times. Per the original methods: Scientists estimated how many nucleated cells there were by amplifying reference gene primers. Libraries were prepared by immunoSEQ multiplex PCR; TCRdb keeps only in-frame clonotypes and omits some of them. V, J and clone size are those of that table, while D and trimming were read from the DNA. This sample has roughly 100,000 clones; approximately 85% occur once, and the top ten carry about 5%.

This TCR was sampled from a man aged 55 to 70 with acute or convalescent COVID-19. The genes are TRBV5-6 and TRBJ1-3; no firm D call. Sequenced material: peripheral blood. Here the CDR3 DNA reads TGTGCCAGCAGCTCCCTAGGCCTCTCTGGAAACACCATATATTTT. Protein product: CASSSLGLSGNTIYF.